These T cell receptor beta chains were read from a single sample in a study of cytomegalovirus exposure and HLA in healthy donors. Repertoires were generated with immunoSEQ multiplex PCR, while TCRdb's copy carries only in-frame clones and drops some. Here the sample spans 150,000 to 200,000 clones, approximately 80% being singletons. The specimen sequenced was PBMCs. The receptors stem from a woman aged 25 to 39 in good health and CMV-seronegative. The CDR3 runs from the conserved cysteine through the conserved F or W. The D gene is left open where the match is weak. Not every row has a clone size; where given, it reads once, few, many or a size class.

13 . TRBJ1-3 TRBD1 TRBV30 CAWGQGAGNTIYF TGTGCCTGGGGACAGGGGGCTGGAAACACCATATATTTT
15 . TRBJ2-2 . TRBV5-6 CASSFPGLNTGELFF TGTGCCAGCAGCTTCCCGGGTCTGAACACCGGGGAGCTGTTTTTT
16 . TRBJ1-2 TRBD1 TRBV27 CASSPLWGDRAVGYTF TGTGCCAGCAGTCCCTTATGGGGGGACAGGGCGGTTGGCTACACCTTC
17 few TRBJ2-1 TRBD1 TRBV11-3 CASSLDSGTGVRVEQFF TGTGCCAGCAGCTTAGACTCCGGGACAGGGGTGCGGGTTGAGCAGTTCTTC
13 . TRBJ1-2 TRBD1 TRBV10-1 CASISDRGLGYTF TGCGCCAGCATTTCTGACAGGGGTCTCGGCTACACCTTC
16 . TRBJ1-4 . TRBV4-3 CASSQDMGRGDEKLFF TGCGCCAGCAGCCAAGATATGGGCAGGGGCGATGAAAAACTGTTTTTT
13 . TRBJ2-1 . TRBV7-8 CASSLLPAREQFF TGTGCCAGCAGCTTACTTCCGGCTAGGGAGCAGTTCTTC
14 . TRBJ2-7 TRBD1 TRBV7-8 CASRAPQGDYEQYF TGTGCCAGCAGGGCTCCGCAGGGGGACTACGAGCAGTACTTC
15 . TRBJ2-1 . TRBV7-2 CASSLGEHYLSEQFF TGTGCCAGCAGCTTAGGTGAGCACTACCTCTCTGAGCAGTTCTTC
15 . TRBJ2-7 . TRBV7-9 CASSRDTSQSYEQYF TGTGCCAGCAGCAGGGACACCTCCCAGTCCTACGAGCAGTACTTC
16 . TRBJ1-3 . TRBV11-2 CASSLIRGRSGNTIYF TGTGCCAGCAGCTTAATCAGGGGTCGATCTGGAAACACCATATATTTT
16 . TRBJ1-4 TRBD1 TRBV18 CASSPGTGGLNEKLFF TGTGCCAGCTCACCCGGGACAGGGGGACTTAATGAAAAACTGTTTTTT
15 . TRBJ2-1 TRBD2 TRBV5-4 CASSLVGGSNDEQFF TGTGCCAGCAGCTTGGTCGGGGGGAGTAACGATGAGCAGTTCTTC
16 . TRBJ2-7 . TRBV28 CASSPLQGRLRYEQYF TGTGCCAGCAGCCCTCTTCAGGGGCGACTACGCTACGAGCAGTACTTC
15 . TRBJ2-7 TRBD1 TRBV19 CASSSYRGQPYEQYF TGTGCCAGTAGTAGCTACAGGGGACAACCCTACGAGCAGTACTTC
15 few TRBJ1-2 . TRBV4-1 CASSQAVRANYGYTF TGCGCCAGCAGCCAAGCGGTACGGGCTAACTATGGCTACACCTTC
15 few TRBJ2-3 TRBD1 TRBV6-4 CASSDGRGLTDTQYF TGTGCCAGCAGTGACGGCAGGGGGCTGACAGATACGCAGTATTTT
11 . TRBJ2-7 . TRBV6-5 CASSDSYEQYF TGTGCCAGCAGTGATAGCTACGAGCAGTACTTC
13 . TRBJ1-3 . TRBV7-2 CASTEGGGNTIYF TGTGCCAGCACGGAAGGGGGTGGAAACACCATATATTTT
19 . TRBJ2-6 . TRBV6-1 CASSEPWAGLVFGANVLTF TGTGCCAGCAGTGAACCTTGGGCAGGGTTAGTCTTTGGGGCCAACGTCCTGACTTTC
13 few TRBJ1-2 . TRBV5-4 CASSSDSWGGYTF TGTGCCAGCAGCTCGGACAGCTGGGGCGGCTACACCTTC
15 . TRBJ1-2 . TRBV5-1 CASSLDVVTNYGYTF TGCGCCAGCAGCTTGGATGTAGTTACTAACTATGGCTACACCTTC
14 . TRBJ1-2 TRBD1 TRBV7-9 CASSSGQGNYGYTF TGTGCCAGCAGCTCCGGACAGGGAAACTATGGCTACACCTTC
16 . TRBJ1-4 TRBD1 TRBV15 CATSRAPGQLNEKLFF TGTGCCACCAGCAGAGCTCCGGGACAGCTTAATGAAAAACTGTTTTTT
13 few TRBJ1-2 . TRBV6-5 CASSHNPPYGYTF TGTGCCAGCAGCCACAATCCTCCCTATGGCTACACCTTC
13 few TRBJ2-7 TRBD1 TRBV28 CASSRDRVYEQYF TGTGCCAGCAGCCGAGACAGGGTCTACGAGCAGTACTTC
11 . TRBJ2-7 . TRBV20-1 CSAAGYDEQYF TGCAGTGCCGCGGGTTACGACGAGCAGTACTTC
17 . TRBJ2-2 TRBD1 TRBV27 CASSLGPDREDTGELFF TGTGCCAGCAGTTTGGGTCCGGACAGGGAGGACACCGGGGAGCTGTTTTTT
14 . TRBJ1-2 TRBD1 TRBV5-4 CASSTDRGRYGYTF TGTGCCAGCAGCACGGACAGGGGGAGGTATGGCTACACCTTC
15 few TRBJ1-4 . TRBV5-6 CASSLGQGSNEKLFF TGTGCCAGCAGCTTGGGTCAGGGATCTAATGAAAAACTGTTTTTT
14 . TRBJ2-7 TRBD2 TRBV27 CASRGLAGNYEQYF TGTGCCAGCCGTGGACTAGCGGGGAACTACGAGCAGTACTTC
16 . TRBJ1-1 . TRBV5-4 CASSLGHGTIIGEAFF TGTGCCAGCAGCTTGGGACACGGGACAATCATCGGTGAAGCTTTCTTT
11 . TRBJ2-7 . TRBV20-1 CSPQGSYEQYF TGCAGCCCCCAGGGATCCTACGAGCAGTACTTC
14 few TRBJ1-1 . TRBV6-4 CASSDSGTSTEAFF TGTGCCAGCAGTGACTCAGGGACAAGCACTGAAGCTTTCTTT
15 . TRBJ2-1 . TRBV5-4 CASSSLPKTYNEQFF TGTGCCAGCAGCTCTTTACCTAAGACCTACAATGAGCAGTTCTTC
15 . TRBJ2-5 TRBD1 TRBV19 CASSARTGHQETQYF TGTGCCAGTAGTGCTCGGACAGGGCACCAAGAGACCCAGTACTTC
15 . TRBJ2-1 TRBD2 TRBV4-2 CASSRTSGRANEQFF TGTGCCAGCAGCCGGACTAGCGGGAGGGCCAATGAGCAGTTCTTC
17 . TRBJ2-7 . TRBV5-1 CASSLAALGSVSYEQYF TGCGCCAGCAGCTTGGCCGCCTTAGGTAGCGTCTCCTACGAGCAGTACTTC
14 . TRBJ2-5 . TRBV5-5 CASSQRTAQETQYF TGTGCCAGCAGCCAGAGGACAGCCCAAGAGACCCAGTACTTC
13 . TRBJ1-1 . TRBV15 CATSRDRSTEAFF TGTGCCACCAGCAGAGACAGATCAACTGAAGCTTTCTTT
15 . TRBJ2-5 . TRBV15 CATSRDPRPRETQYF TGTGCCACCAGCAGAGATCCGAGACCGAGGGAGACCCAGTACTTC
14 . TRBJ1-1 TRBD1 TRBV7-3 CASSPNRGSTEAFF TGTGCCAGCAGCCCTAACAGGGGTTCCACTGAAGCTTTCTTT
15 once TRBJ1-2 TRBD1 TRBV28 CASSSPRQGGYGYTF TGTGCCAGCAGTTCACCCCGACAGGGAGGCTATGGCTACACCTTC
12 . TRBJ2-3 . TRBV6-5 CASSPGSDTQYF TGTGCCAGCAGCCCAGGGTCAGATACGCAGTATTTT
16 . TRBJ1-2 . TRBV10-3 CAISPRGRREGYGYTF TGTGCCATCAGTCCCCGAGGAAGAAGGGAGGGCTATGGCTACACCTTC
14 . TRBJ2-1 TRBD2 TRBV30 CAWSVLGLAGVQFF TGTGCCTGGAGTGTACTGGGTCTAGCGGGAGTTCAGTTCTTC
11 . TRBJ1-2 . TRBV20-1 CSAGDTYGYTF TGCAGTGCTGGGGACACTTATGGCTACACCTTC
11 . TRBJ2-7 . TRBV5-6 CASSSLYEQYF TGTGCCAGCAGCTCCCTCTACGAGCAGTACTTC
15 few TRBJ2-2 TRBD1 TRBV30 CAWSVGTGRTGELFF TGTGCCTGGAGTGTGGGGACAGGGCGCACCGGGGAGCTGTTTTTT
15 . TRBJ1-5 TRBD1 TRBV7-2 CASSLDRGLDQPQHF TGTGCCAGCAGCCTGGACAGGGGACTGGATCAGCCCCAGCATTTT
17 . TRBJ2-1 TRBD2 TRBV4-3 CASSQESLAGAYNEQFF TGCGCCAGCAGCCAAGAGTCACTAGCGGGAGCCTACAATGAGCAGTTCTTC
13 . TRBJ1-3 . TRBV7-9 CASSFWPGNTIYF TGTGCCAGCAGCTTTTGGCCTGGAAACACCATATATTTT
16 . TRBJ2-3 TRBD2 TRBV7-2 CASSLTGTSGLRGQYF TGTGCCAGCAGCCTAACCGGGACTAGCGGCCTACGGGGGCAGTATTTT